This T cell receptor (beta chain) was profiled in a study of CD8 T cells in Susac syndrome. Study findings and constraints: The study's TCR sequencing and HLA analysis covered a relatively small number of individuals, and the study acknowledged this.

Comments on this clonotype: Its specificity is unknown.

Trimming took 3 bases from V and 10 from J; bases not matched to a gene: 2. The germline gives CDR1 SGDLS, CDR2 YYNGEE. The CDR3 runs 13 residues. RNA was extracted with the RNeasy kit, and a quantity of about 0.5 to 1 ug was reverse transcribed using random hexamers. TCR beta CDR3 was amplified by immunoSEQ multiplex PCR. This amplification extended across 54 Vbeta and 13 Jbeta segments. TCRdb recomputed calls from the immunoSEQ multiplex PCR reads with MiXCR, one row per CDR3 protein. The table records 100,000 to 150,000 distinct CDR3 sequences, 90% to 95% of them present only once. This clonotype originated in a human donor with multiple sclerosis. Sequencing was carried out using CD8+ T cells from PBMCs. The chain carries TRBV9 and TRBJ1-6; TRBD1 matches at 9 bases. The CDR3 nucleotides are TGTGCCAGCAGCGGCGGGACAGGGTCACCCCTCCACTTT. Translating it yields CASSGGTGSPLHF.